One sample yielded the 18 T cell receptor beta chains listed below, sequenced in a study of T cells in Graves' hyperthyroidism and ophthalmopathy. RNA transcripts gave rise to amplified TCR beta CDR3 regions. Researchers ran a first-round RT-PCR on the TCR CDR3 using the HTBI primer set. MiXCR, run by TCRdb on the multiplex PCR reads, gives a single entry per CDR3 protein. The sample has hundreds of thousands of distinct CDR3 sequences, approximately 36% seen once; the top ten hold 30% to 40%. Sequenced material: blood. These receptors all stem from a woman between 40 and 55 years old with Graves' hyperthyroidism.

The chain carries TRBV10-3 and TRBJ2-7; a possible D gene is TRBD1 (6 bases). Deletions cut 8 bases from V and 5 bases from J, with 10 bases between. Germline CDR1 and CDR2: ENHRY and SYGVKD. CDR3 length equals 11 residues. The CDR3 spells CAIAQGNEQYF. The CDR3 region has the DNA TGTGCCATCGCCCAGGGGAACGAGCAGTACTTC.

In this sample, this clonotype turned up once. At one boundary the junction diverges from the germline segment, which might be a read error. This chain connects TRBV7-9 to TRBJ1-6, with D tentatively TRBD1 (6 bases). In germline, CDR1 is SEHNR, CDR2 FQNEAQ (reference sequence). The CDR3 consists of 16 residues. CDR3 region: CASSQEQGAYNSPLHF. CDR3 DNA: TGCGCCAGCAGCCAAGAACAGGGAGCCTATAATTCACCCCTCCACTTT.

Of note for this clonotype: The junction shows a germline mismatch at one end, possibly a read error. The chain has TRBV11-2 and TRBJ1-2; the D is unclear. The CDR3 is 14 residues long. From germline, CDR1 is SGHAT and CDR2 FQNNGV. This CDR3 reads CAGSSAIRGDGYTF. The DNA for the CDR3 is TGTGCCGGCAGCTCCGCCATACGCGGCGATGGCTACACCTTC.

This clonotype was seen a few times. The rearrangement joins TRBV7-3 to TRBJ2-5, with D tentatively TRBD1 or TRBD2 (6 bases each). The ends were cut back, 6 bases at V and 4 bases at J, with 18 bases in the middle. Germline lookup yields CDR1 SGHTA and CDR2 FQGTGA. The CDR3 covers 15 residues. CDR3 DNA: TGTGCCAGCAGTAGAGGGGGAGGAGCCGGAGAGACCCAGTACTTC. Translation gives CASSRGGGAGETQYF.

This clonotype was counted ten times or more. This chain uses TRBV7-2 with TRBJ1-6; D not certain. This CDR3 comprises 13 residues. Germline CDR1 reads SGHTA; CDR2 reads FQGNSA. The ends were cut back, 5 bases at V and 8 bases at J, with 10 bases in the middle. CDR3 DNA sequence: TGTGCCAGCAGCGGAAGGACGGATTCACCCCTCCACTTT. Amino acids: CASSGRTDSPLHF.

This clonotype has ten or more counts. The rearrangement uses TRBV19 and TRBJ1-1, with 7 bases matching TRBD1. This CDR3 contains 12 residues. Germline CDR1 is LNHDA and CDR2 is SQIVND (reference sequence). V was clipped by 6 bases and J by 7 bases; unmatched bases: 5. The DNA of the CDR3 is TGTGCCAGTAGCCCGACAGGGTTTGAAGCTTTCTTT. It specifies CASSPTGFEAFF.

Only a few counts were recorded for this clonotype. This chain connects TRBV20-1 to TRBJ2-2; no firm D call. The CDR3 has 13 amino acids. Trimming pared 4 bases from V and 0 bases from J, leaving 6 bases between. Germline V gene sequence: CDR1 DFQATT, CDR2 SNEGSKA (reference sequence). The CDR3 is CSATQPNTGELFF. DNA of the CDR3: TGCAGTGCTACTCAGCCGAACACCGGGGAGCTGTTTTTT.

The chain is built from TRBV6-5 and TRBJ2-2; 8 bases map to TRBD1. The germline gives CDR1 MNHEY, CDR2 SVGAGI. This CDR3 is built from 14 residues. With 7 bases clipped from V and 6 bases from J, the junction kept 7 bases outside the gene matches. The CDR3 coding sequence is TGTGCCAGCACTCTACAGGGGGAGGCCGGGGAGCTGTTTTTT. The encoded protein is CASTLQGEAGELFF.

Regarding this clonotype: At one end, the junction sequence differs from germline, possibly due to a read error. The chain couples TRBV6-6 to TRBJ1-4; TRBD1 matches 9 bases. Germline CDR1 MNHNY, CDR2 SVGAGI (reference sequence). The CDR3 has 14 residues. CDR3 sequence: CASSSGTGNEKLVF. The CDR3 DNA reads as TGTGCCAGCAGTTCCGGGACAGGGAATGAAAAACTGGTTTTT.

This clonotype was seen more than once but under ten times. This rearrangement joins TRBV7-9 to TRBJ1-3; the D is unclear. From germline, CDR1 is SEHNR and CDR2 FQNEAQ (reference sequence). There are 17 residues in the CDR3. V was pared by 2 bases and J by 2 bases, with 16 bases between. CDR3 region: CASSLKAYIATGNTIYF. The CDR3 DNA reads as TGTGCCAGCAGCTTAAAGGCTTATATTGCCACTGGAAACACCATATATTTT.

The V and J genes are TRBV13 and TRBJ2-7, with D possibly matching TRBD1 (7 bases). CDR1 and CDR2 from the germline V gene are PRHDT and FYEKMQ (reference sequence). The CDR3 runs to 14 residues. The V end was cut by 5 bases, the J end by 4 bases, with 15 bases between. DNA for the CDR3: TGTGCCAGCAGCCCCCAGGGGGGTTCGTACGAGCAGTACTTC. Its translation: CASSPQGGSYEQYF.

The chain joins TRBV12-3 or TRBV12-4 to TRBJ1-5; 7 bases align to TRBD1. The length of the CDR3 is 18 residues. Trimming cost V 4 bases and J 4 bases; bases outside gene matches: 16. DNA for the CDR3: TGTGCCAGCAGTTGGGGGCTCCAACAGGGGCGACCGAATCAGCCCCAGCATTTT. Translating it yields CASSWGLQQGRPNQPQHF.

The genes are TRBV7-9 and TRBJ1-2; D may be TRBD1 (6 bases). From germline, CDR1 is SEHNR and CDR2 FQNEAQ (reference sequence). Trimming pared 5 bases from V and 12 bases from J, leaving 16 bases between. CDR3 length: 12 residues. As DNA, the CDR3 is TGTGCCAGCAGCAACCTGGGACAAGTGAACACCTTC. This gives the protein CASSNLGQVNTF.

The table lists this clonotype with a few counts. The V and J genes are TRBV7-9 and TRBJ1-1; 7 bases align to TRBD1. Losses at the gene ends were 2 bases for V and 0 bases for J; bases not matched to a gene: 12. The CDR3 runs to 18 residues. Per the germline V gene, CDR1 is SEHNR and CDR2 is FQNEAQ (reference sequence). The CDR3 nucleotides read TGTGCCAGCAGCTTAAGAAGGGACCTACAGGGGATGAACACTGAAGCTTTCTTT. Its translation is CASSLRRDLQGMNTEAFF.

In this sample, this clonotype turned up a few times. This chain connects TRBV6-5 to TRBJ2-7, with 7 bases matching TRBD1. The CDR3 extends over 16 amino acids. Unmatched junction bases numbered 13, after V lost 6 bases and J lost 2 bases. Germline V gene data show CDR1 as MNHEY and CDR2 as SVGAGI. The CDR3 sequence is CASRGGRDSITYEQYF. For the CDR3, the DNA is TGTGCCAGCAGGGGCGGTAGGGACAGCATTACCTACGAGCAGTACTTC.

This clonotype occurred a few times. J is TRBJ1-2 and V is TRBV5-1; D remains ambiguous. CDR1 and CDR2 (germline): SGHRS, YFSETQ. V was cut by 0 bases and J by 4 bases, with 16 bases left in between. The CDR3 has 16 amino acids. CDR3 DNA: TGCGCCAGCAGCTTGGGGATGCAGCCGGAGGGCTATGGCTACACCTTC. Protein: CASSLGMQPEGYGYTF.

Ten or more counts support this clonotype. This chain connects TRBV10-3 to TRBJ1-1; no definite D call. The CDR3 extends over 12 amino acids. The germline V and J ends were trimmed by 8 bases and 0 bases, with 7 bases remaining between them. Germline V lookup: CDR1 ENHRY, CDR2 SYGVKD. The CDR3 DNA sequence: TGTGCCATCGCAGACATGAACACTGAAGCTTTCTTT. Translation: CAIADMNTEAFF.

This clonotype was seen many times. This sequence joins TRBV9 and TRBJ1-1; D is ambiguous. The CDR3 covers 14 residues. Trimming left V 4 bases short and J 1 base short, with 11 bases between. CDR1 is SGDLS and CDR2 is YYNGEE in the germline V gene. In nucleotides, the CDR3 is TGTGCCAGCAGCCCAAGGTGGGGGAACACTGAAGCTTTCTTT. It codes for CASSPRWGNTEAFF.